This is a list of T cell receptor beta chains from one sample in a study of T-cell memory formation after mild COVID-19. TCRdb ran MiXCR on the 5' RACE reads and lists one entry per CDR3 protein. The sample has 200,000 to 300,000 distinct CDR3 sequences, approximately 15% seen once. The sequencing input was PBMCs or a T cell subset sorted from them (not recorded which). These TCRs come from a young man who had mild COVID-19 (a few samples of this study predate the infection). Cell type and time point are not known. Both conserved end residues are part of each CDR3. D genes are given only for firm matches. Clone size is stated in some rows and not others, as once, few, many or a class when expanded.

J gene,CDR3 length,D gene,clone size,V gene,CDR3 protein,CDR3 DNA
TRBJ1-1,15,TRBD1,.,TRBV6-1,CASSVSQGAGAEAFF,TGTGCCAGCAGTGTATCACAGGGGGCGGGAGCTGAAGCTTTCTTT
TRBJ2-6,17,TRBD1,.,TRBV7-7,CASSPGQGVAGANVLTF,TGTGCTAGCAGCCCTGGACAGGGGGTGGCGGGGGCCAACGTCCTGACTTTC
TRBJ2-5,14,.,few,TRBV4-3,CASSQEAGRETQYF,TGCGCCAGCAGCCAAGAGGCAGGGAGGGAGACCCAGTACTTC
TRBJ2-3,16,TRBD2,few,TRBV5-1,CASSLSYSGGTDTQYF,TGCGCCAGCAGCTTGTCTTACAGCGGGGGCACAGATACGCAGTATTTT
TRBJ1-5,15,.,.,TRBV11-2,CASSLNRERNQPQHF,TGTGCCAGCAGCTTAAACCGGGAGAGAAATCAGCCCCAGCATTTT
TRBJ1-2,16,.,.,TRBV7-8,CASSLFVRELRESYTF,TGTGCCAGCAGCTTATTTGTCCGGGAGCTTCGGGAAAGCTACACCTTC
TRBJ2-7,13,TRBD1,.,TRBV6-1,CASSERQGGEQYF,TGTGCCAGCAGTGAAAGACAGGGTGGTGAGCAGTACTTC
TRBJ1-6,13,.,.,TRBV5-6,CASVGQGSSPLHF,TGTGCCAGCGTCGGCCAGGGTAGCTCACCCCTCCACTTT
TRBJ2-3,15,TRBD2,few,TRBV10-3,CAIKSLAGDGDTQYF,TGTGCCATCAAGAGCCTAGCGGGGGATGGTGATACGCAGTATTTT
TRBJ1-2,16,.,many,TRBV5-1,CASSPAGSRSVYGYTF,TGCGCCAGCAGCCCGGCAGGGTCCAGATCAGTCTATGGCTACACCTTC
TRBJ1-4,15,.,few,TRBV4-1,CASSQEGLSNEKLFF,TGCGCCAGCAGCCAGGAGGGGTTGTCTAATGAAAAACTGTTTTTT
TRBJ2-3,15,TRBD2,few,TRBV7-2,CASSLDPGGYDTQYF,TGTGCCAGCAGCTTAGACCCGGGGGGGTATGATACGCAGTATTTT
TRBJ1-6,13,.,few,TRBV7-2,CASSTRQNSPLHF,TGTGCCAGCAGCACCCGACAGAACTCACCCCTCCACTTT
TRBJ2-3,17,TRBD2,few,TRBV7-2,CASSLQAGGPTADTQYF,TGTGCCAGCAGCTTACAAGCGGGGGGGCCCACTGCAGATACGCAGTATTTT
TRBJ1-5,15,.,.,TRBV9,CASSSPGFGNQPQHF,TGTGCCAGCTCCTCCCCAGGGTTCGGCAATCAGCCCCAGCATTTT
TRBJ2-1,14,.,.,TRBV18,CASSPKGGGNEQFF,TGTGCCAGCTCCCCAAAGGGGGGAGGGAATGAGCAGTTCTTC
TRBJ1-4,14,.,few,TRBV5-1,CASSLDVQLGELFF,TGCGCCAGCAGCTTGGATGTCCAGCTCGGGGAACTGTTTTTT
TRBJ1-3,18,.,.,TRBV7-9,CASSLAPARVDSGNTIYF,TGTGCCAGCAGCTTAGCGCCGGCAAGGGTTGACTCTGGAAACACCATATATTTT
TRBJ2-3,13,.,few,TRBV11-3,CASTERGGDTQYF,TGTGCCAGCACCGAACGGGGAGGAGATACGCAGTATTTT
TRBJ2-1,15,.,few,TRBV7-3,CASSGDFGALNEQFF,TGTGCCAGCAGCGGCGACTTTGGGGCGTTAAATGAGCAGTTCTTC